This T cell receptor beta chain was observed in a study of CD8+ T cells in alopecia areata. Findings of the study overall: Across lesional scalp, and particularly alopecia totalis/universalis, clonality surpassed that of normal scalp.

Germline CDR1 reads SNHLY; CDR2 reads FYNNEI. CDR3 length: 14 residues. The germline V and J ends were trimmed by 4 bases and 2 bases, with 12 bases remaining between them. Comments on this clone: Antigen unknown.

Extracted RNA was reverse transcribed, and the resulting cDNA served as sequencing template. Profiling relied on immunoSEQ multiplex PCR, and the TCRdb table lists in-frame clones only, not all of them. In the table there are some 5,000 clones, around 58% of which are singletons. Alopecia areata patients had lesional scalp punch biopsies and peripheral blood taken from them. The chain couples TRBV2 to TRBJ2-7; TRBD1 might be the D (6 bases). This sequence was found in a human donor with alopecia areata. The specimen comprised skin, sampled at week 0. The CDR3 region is CASSAHGQPYEQYF. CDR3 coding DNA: TGTGCCAGCAGTGCCCACGGACAGCCCTACGAGCAGTACTTC.